The 29 T cell receptor beta chains given below trace back to one sample, sequenced in a study of OX40 agonist ivuxolimab in advanced cancers. Data came from immunoSEQ multiplex PCR; TCRdb stores just in-frame clones and leaves some out. The table shows 73,000 or so clones, with 80% to 90% occurring only once. The material sequenced was CD4+ or CD8+ T cells sorted from blood, taken in a trial of the OX40 agonist ivuxolimab. These receptors all stem from an adult with an advanced solid tumor such as melanoma, head and neck, liver or kidney cancer.

A few counts support this clone. This chain uses TRBV11-3 with TRBJ2-7; 9 bases are a match to TRBD2. The germline gives CDR1 SGHNT, CDR2 YENEEA. V lost 7 bases to trimming and J lost 3 bases; unmatched junction nucleotides: 7. This CDR3 is 14 amino acids long. CDR3 loop: CASKTSGGDYEQYF. The CDR3 DNA reads TGTGCCAGCAAGACTAGCGGTGGAGACTACGAGCAGTACTTC.

The chain combines TRBV6-6 with TRBJ1-2, with D perhaps TRBD1 (6 bases). In germline, CDR1 is MNHNY, CDR2 SVGAGI (reference sequence). Deletions cut 6 bases from V and 5 bases from J, with 16 bases between. This CDR3 is 14 amino acids long. CDR3 coding DNA: TGTGCCAGCAGCGCCGGGGGGCTAGATTATGGCTACACCTTC. Encoded protein: CASSAGGLDYGYTF.

The V gene is TRBV6-6, the J gene TRBJ1-2; TRBD1 matches at 8 bases. The CDR3 runs to 13 residues. In germline, CDR1 is MNHNY, CDR2 SVGAGI (reference sequence). J lost 6 bases, V lost 4 bases, and 4 bases had no gene match. The CDR3 loop is CASSFGQGNGYTF. As DNA, the CDR3 is TGTGCCAGCAGTTTCGGACAGGGTAATGGCTACACCTTC.

The chain uses TRBV15 and TRBJ1-4, with unresolved D. The CDR3 runs to 15 residues. The V end was cut by 5 bases, the J end by 3 bases, with 13 bases between. CDR1 is LNHNV, CDR2 YYDKDF, per germline (reference sequence). CDR3 coding DNA: TGTGCCACCAGCCCGAACGGGTCACCTAATGAAAAACTGTTTTTT. Amino acid sequence: CATSPNGSPNEKLFF.

CDR3 nucleotides: TGTGCCAGCAGGCAGACCACAGATACGCAGTATTTT. Its protein product is CASRQTTDTQYF. The rearrangement uses TRBV6-5 and TRBJ2-3; D remains unclear. The CDR3 is 12 amino acids. Trimming pared 6 bases from V and 2 bases from J, leaving 6 bases between. The V gene's germline CDR1 is MNHEY and CDR2 SVGAGI.

The V gene is TRBV5-1, the J gene TRBJ2-2; 7 nucleotides line up with TRBD2. CDR3 length: 17 amino acids. The V and J ends lost 3 bases and 1 base, in that order; junction bases with no gene match: 9. CDR1 and CDR2 from the germline V gene are SGHRS and YFSETQ. The CDR3 sequence is CASSWTRRLLNTGELFF. CDR3 DNA: TGCGCCAGCAGCTGGACTAGAAGGCTCTTGAACACCGGGGAGCTGTTTTTT.

This chain's CDR3 is CASSPQRATYNEQFF. CDR3 DNA: TGTGCCAGCTCCCCCCAGAGGGCGACCTACAATGAGCAGTTCTTC. The chain uses TRBV18 and TRBJ2-1; possibly TRBD2 for D (5 bases). Germline V CDR1 and CDR2: KGHSH, LQKENI. V was shortened by 6 bases and J by 2 bases, with 14 bases between the two germline ends. This CDR3 has 15 residues.

The CDR3 coding sequence is TGTGCCAGCAGCAATATATGGGGACGGATTGGATTGGGGCAGTACTTC. Translated, it gives CASSNIWGRIGLGQYF. The V and J genes are TRBV21-1 and TRBJ2-7. TRBV21-1 corresponds to a pseudogene. CDR3 length: 16 residues.

The chain joins TRBV11-3 to TRBJ1-2; D ambiguous. CDR3 size: 13 residues. Germline CDR1 SGHNT, CDR2 YENEEA. Trimming took off 7 bases at V and 2 bases at J, with 11 bases between the two ends. CDR3 sequence: CASTIGGNYGYTF. The DNA for the CDR3 is TGTGCCAGCACCATTGGAGGGAACTATGGCTACACCTTC.

The chain has TRBV7-9 and TRBJ1-2; D is perhaps TRBD1 (5 bases). The CDR3 extends over 13 amino acids. Germline assignment: CDR1 SEHNR and CDR2 FQNEAQ (reference sequence). The V gene lost 0 bases and the J gene lost 4 bases, with 6 bases spanning the gap. The CDR3 DNA sequence: TGTGCCAGCAGCTTAGCGGGGCCCTATGGCTACACCTTC. Translation: CASSLAGPYGYTF.

V gene TRBV6-6 combines with J gene TRBJ1-6; D call uncertain. There are 13 residues in the CDR3. The germline V gene encodes CDR1 MNHNY and CDR2 SVGAGI (reference sequence). Trimming left V 4 bases short and J 5 bases short, with 6 bases between. CDR3 DNA sequence: TGTGCCAGCAGTTCCCTCGATAATTCACCCCTCCACTTT. This translates into CASSSLDNSPLHF.

The rearrangement uses TRBV6-1 and TRBJ2-4; D possibly corresponds to TRBD2 (5 bases). CDR3 length equals 17 residues. Germline-derived CDR1 and CDR2 are MNHNS and SASEGT. V shed 0 bases and J shed 4 bases, with 16 bases lying between them. The CDR3 nucleotides read TGTGCCAGCAGTGAAGCTGGGAGCAACACCGGAAAAAACATTCAGTACTTC. Translated, it gives CASSEAGSNTGKNIQYF.

About this clone itself: A read error may account for a junction end that differs from germline. The chain carries TRBV9 and TRBJ2-7; D unresolved. This CDR3 spans 13 amino acids. The V gene's germline CDR1 is SGDLS and CDR2 YYNGEE. DNA of the CDR3: TGTGCCAGCAGCTTAACGCCCTCCAACGAGCAGTACTTC. This translates into CASSLTPSNEQYF.

In its sample, this clone was seen a few times. CDR3 loop: CASSVGTRPFQETQYF. CDR3 DNA: TGTGCCAGCAGCGTAGGAACACGGCCCTTCCAAGAGACCCAGTACTTC. V and J are TRBV9 and TRBJ2-5; D is unresolved. Germline assignment: CDR1 SGDLS and CDR2 YYNGEE. V lost 0 bases and J 1 base, leaving 13 bases between the germline ends. This CDR3 comprises 16 residues. Based on the CDR3 plus reference TRBV9 and TRBJ2-5, the full variable domain is DSGVTQTPKHLITATGQRVTLRCSPRSGDLSVYWYQQSLDQGLQFLIQYYNGEERAKGNILERFSAQQFPDLHSELNLSSLELGDSALYFCASSVGTRPFQETQYFGPGTRLLVL.

The CDR3 nucleotides read TGTGCCAGCAGCGGACTCTGGACAGGGGGCGGGTCTTCGGATACGCAGTATTTT. It codes for CASSGLWTGGGSSDTQYF. J is TRBJ2-3 and V is TRBV7-9; 11 nucleotides line up with TRBD1. The germline V gene has CDR1 SEHNR and CDR2 FQNEAQ (reference sequence). The J segment lost 6 bases and the V segment lost 5 bases, leaving 16 bases of the junction unmatched. The CDR3 sequence is 18 residues long. The full variable domain, with the rest looked up from reference TRBV7-9 and TRBJ2-3, is DTGVSQNPRHKITKRGQNVTFRCDPISEHNRLYWYRQTLGQGPEFLTYFQNEAQLEKSRLLSDRFSAERPKGSFSTLEIQRTEQGDSAMYLCASSGLWTGGGSSDTQYFGPGTRLTVL.

The chain combines TRBV7-8 with TRBJ2-1; 9 bases align to TRBD2. V gave up 1 base and J gave up 14 bases; unmatched junction bases: 3. The germline V gene encodes CDR1 SGHVS and CDR2 FQNEAQ. CDR3 length: 12 amino acids. This chain's CDR3 is CASSLELAGKFF. The CDR3 DNA reads TGTGCCAGCAGCTTAGAACTAGCGGGCAAGTTCTTC.

The V and J genes are TRBV5-1 and TRBJ1-5, with a possible D match to TRBD1 (6 bases). The CDR3 is made up of 12 amino acids. The V end lost 0 bases, the J end lost 9 bases, and 7 bases lay between the germline ends. Looked up from germline, CDR1 is SGHRS and CDR2 is YFSETQ. CDR3 coding DNA: TGCGCCAGCAGCTTGGAGGGGGGGCCCCAGCATTTT. Amino acids: CASSLEGGPQHF.

The CDR3 DNA sequence: TGTGCCAGCAGCTTTAAGATCTTCGCGGGAGGGCTCCAAGAGACCCAGTACTTC. Translation: CASSFKIFAGGLQETQYF. The chain is built from TRBV7-2 and TRBJ2-5; 9 nucleotides line up with TRBD2. V lost 3 bases, J lost 1 base, and 12 bases stayed unmatched. Germline loops: CDR1 SGHTA, CDR2 FQGNSA. This CDR3 contains 18 residues.

The V call is TRBV7-2, the J call TRBJ2-3; TRBD1 matches 7 bases. CDR1 and CDR2 from the germline V gene are SGHTA and FQGNSA. The V segment lost 3 bases and the J segment 2 bases; nucleotides outside the gene matches: 5. This CDR3 comprises 15 residues. In DNA form, the CDR3 reads TGTGCCAGCAGCTTGACGGGACAGACCACAGATACGCAGTATTTT. Protein sequence: CASSLTGQTTDTQYF.

To note about this clone: This CDR3 is also generated by other DNA sequences in the sample. V usage is TRBV19 and J usage is TRBJ2-3; D gene uncertain. The CDR3 has 11 amino acids. V lost 7 bases and J lost 6, with 8 bases in between. Germline V gives CDR1 LNHDA, CDR2 SQIVND (reference sequence). The CDR3 spells CASTSRDTQYF. CDR3 nucleotides: TGTGCCAGTACTTCCCGGGATACGCAGTATTTT. Full variable domain (missing parts from reference TRBV19 and TRBJ2-3): DGGITQSPKYLFRKEGQNVTLSCEQNLNHDAMYWYRQDPGQGLRLIYYSQIVNDFQKGDIAEGYSVSREKKESFPLTVTSAQKNPTAFYLCASTSRDTQYFGPGTRLTVL.

The chain employs TRBV11-2 and TRBJ2-2; tentatively, D is TRBD1 or TRBD2 (5 bases each). The CDR3 spans 15 residues. The germline V and J ends were trimmed by 1 base and 2 bases, with 8 bases remaining between them. The germline V gene encodes CDR1 SGHAT and CDR2 FQNNGV. The CDR3 sequence is CASSLVGGNTGELFF. For the CDR3, the DNA is TGTGCCAGCAGCTTAGTTGGGGGTAACACCGGGGAGCTGTTTTTT. The whole variable domain, remainder taken from reference TRBV11-2 and TRBJ2-2, is EAGVAQSPRYKIIEKRQSVAFWCNPISGHATLYWYQQILGQGPKLLIQFQNNGVVDDSQLPKDRFSAERLKGVDSTLKIQPAKLEDSAVYLCASSLVGGNTGELFFGEGSRLTVL.

The chain has TRBV19 and TRBJ2-2, with a tentative D call TRBD1 (6 bases). Trimming took off 7 bases at V and 5 bases at J, with 17 bases between the two ends. This CDR3 has 15 residues. Germline values: CDR1 LNHDA, CDR2 SQIVND (reference sequence). CDR3 sequence reads: CASTPETGRTGELFF. Written as DNA, the CDR3 is TGTGCCAGTACCCCAGAGACAGGTCGTACCGGGGAGCTGTTTTTT.

This clone was detected a few times. The chain links TRBV7-2 to TRBJ2-1; TRBD2 matches 8 bases. The CDR3 length is 13 residues. Unmatched junction bases numbered 6, after V lost 5 bases and J lost 9 bases. The germline gives CDR1 SGHTA, CDR2 FQGNSA. The CDR3 spells CASSRGLVSEQFF. The CDR3 DNA reads TGTGCCAGCAGCCGGGGACTAGTCAGTGAGCAGTTCTTC.

The gene calls are TRBV19 and TRBJ1-1; D is undetermined. This CDR3 is 13 amino acids long. The germline V and J ends were trimmed by 6 bases and 0 bases, with 8 bases remaining between them. CDR1 LNHDA and CDR2 SQIVND come from the germline V gene (reference sequence). The CDR3 here is CASSKQMNTEAFF. The CDR3 DNA sequence: TGTGCCAGTAGCAAACAGATGAACACTGAAGCTTTCTTT.

The sample holds a few counts of this clone. The chain employs TRBV18 and TRBJ2-3; D unclear. The CDR3 is 15 amino acids. V was cut by 3 bases and J by 2 bases, with 12 bases left in between. Germline V CDR1 and CDR2: KGHSH, LQKENI. This CDR3 is CASSPRNYDTDTQYF. The CDR3 DNA follows: TGTGCCAGCTCACCCCGGAACTACGACACAGATACGCAGTATTTT.

CDR3 DNA sequence: TGTGCCAGCAGCCAAAGGGGCGGGAGCTACGAGCAGTACTTC. Protein: CASSQRGGSYEQYF. This rearrangement joins TRBV7-6 to TRBJ2-7, with 7 positions matching TRBD2. Per germline, CDR1 SGHVS and CDR2 FNYEAQ. The CDR3 covers 14 residues. Trimming cost V 5 bases and J 3 bases; bases outside gene matches: 7.

The chain combines TRBV7-2 with TRBJ1-1, with D hard to call. The germline CDR1 and CDR2 sequences are SGHTA and FQGNSA. The CDR3 is 16 amino acids. V lost 3 bases to trimming and J lost 1 base, with 15 bases between them. The CDR3 protein is CASSFRVTGRNTEAFF. The CDR3 coding sequence is TGTGCCAGCAGCTTCCGGGTGACTGGCAGGAACACTGAAGCTTTCTTT.

About this clone: The sample contains more than one DNA sequence encoding this CDR3. The chain recombines TRBV11-3 with TRBJ1-6; no reliable D call. From germline, CDR1 is SGHNT and CDR2 YENEEA. V lost 0 bases and J lost 7, with 4 bases in between. The CDR3 runs 13 residues. The CDR3 loop reads CASSLDPNSPLHF. CDR3 bases: TGTGCCAGCAGCTTAGATCCAAATTCACCCCTCCACTTT. Complete variable domain (other parts from reference TRBV11-3 and TRBJ1-6): EAGVVQSPRYKIIEKKQPVAFWCNPISGHNTLYWYLQNLGQGPELLIRYENEEAVDDSQLPKDRFSAERLKGVDSTLKIQPAELGDSAVYLCASSLDPNSPLHFGNGTRLTVT.

The V call is TRBV30, the J call TRBJ1-4; D is unclear. The CDR3 runs to 14 residues. Germline CDR1 GTSNPN, CDR2 SVGIG (reference sequence). The germline V and J ends were trimmed by 4 bases and 8 bases, with 17 bases remaining between them. CDR3 protein: CAWTLSDLGEKLFF. CDR3 DNA sequence: TGTGCCTGGACCCTTTCGGACCTGGGAGAAAAACTGTTTTTT.